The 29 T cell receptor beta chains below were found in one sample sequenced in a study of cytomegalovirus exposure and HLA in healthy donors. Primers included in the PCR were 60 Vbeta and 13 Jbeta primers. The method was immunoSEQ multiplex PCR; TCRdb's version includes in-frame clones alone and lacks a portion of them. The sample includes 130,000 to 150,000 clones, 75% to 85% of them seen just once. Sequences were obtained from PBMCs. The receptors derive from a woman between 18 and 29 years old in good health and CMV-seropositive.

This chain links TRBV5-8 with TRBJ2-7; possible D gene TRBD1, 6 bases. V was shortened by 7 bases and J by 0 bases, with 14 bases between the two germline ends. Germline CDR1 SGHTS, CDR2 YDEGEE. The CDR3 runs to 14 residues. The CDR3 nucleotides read TGTGCCAGCTTCCAGACAGGACCCTCCTACGAGCAGTACTTC. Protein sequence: CASFQTGPSYEQYF.

The CDR3 loop reads CASTQGARGYTF. The CDR3 DNA sequence: TGTGCCAGCACCCAGGGGGCGCGTGGCTACACCTTC. The chain couples TRBV28 to TRBJ1-2; 8 bases map to TRBD1. The CDR3 contains 12 residues. Trimming at V came to 7 bases and at J to 7 bases, leaving 5 bases not matched to a gene. Germline assignment: CDR1 MDHEN and CDR2 SYDVKM.

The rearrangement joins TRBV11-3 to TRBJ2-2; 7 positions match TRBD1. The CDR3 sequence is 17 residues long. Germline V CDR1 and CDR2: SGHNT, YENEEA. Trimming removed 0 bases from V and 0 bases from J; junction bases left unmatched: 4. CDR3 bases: TGTGCCAGCAGCTTAGATCTTGGGACAGCGAACACCGGGGAGCTGTTTTTT. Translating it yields CASSLDLGTANTGELFF.

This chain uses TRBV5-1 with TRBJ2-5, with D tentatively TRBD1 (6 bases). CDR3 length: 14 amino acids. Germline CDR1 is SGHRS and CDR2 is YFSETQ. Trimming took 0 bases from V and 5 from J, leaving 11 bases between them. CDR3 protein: CASSLEGEVETQYF. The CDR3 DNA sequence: TGCGCCAGCAGCTTGGAGGGGGAAGTGGAGACCCAGTACTTC.

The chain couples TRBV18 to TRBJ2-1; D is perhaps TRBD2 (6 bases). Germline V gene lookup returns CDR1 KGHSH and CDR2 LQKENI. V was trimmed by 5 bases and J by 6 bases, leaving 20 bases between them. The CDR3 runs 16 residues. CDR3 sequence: CASSNYRGVEFNEQFF. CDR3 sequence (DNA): TGTGCCAGCTCAAACTACCGCGGGGTAGAATTCAATGAGCAGTTCTTC.

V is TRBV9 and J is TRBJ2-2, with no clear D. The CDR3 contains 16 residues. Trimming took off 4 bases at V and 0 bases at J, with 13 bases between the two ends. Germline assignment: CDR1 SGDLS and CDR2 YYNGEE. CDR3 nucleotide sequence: TGTGCCAGCAGCCCCTTACCCAGGTCGAACACCGGGGAGCTGTTTTTT. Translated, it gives CASSPLPRSNTGELFF.

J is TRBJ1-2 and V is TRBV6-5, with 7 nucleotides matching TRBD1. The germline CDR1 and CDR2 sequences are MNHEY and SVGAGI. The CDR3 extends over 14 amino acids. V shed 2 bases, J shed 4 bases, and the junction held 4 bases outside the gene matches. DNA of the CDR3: TGTGCCAGCAGTTACGACAGGGTAGGCTATGGCTACACCTTC. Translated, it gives CASSYDRVGYGYTF.

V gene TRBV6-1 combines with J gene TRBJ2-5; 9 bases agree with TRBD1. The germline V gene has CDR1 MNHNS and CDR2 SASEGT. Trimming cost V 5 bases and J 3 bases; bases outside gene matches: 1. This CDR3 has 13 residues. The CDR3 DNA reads TGTGCCAGCAGTCGGGACAGGGAAGAGACCCAGTACTTC. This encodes CASSRDREETQYF.

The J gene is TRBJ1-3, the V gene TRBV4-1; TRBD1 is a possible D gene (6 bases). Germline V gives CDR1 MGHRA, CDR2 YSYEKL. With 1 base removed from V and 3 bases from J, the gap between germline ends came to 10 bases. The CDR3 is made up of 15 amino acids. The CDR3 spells CASSQGTGLGNTIYF. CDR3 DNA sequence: TGCGCCAGCAGCCAAGGCACAGGGCTTGGAAACACCATATATTTT.

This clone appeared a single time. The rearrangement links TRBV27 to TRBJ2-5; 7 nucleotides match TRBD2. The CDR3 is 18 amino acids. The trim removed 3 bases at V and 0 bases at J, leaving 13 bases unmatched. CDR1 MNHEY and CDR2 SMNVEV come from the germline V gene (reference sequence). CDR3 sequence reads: CASSFRRMGGENQETQYF. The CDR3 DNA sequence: TGTGCCAGCAGTTTCAGGAGGATGGGAGGGGAGAACCAAGAGACCCAGTACTTC.

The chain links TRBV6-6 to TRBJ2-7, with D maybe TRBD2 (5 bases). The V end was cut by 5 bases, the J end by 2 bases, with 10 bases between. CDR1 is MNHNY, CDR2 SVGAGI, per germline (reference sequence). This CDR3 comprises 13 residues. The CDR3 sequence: CASSGLGTYEQYF. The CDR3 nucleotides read TGTGCCAGCAGTGGACTGGGAACCTACGAGCAGTACTTC.

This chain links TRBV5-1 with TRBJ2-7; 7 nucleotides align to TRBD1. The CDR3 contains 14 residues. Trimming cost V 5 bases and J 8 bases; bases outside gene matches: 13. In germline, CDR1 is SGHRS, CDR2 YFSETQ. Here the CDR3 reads CASSRTGTENKQYF. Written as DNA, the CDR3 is TGCGCCAGCAGTCGTACCGGGACAGAGAACAAGCAGTACTTC.

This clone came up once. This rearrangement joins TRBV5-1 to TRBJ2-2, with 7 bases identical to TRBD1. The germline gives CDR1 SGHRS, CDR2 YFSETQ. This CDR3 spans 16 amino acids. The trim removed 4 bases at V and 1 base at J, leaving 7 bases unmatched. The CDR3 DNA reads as TGCGCCAGCAGCCCTCCGGGACAGATGAACACCGGGGAGCTGTTTTTT. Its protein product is CASSPPGQMNTGELFF.

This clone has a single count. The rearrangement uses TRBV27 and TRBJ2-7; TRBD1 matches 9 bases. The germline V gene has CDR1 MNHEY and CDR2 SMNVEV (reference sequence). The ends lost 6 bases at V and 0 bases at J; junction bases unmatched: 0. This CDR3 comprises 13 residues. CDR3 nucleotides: TGTGCCAGCAGGGGACAGGGCTCCTACGAGCAGTACTTC. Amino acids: CASRGQGSYEQYF.

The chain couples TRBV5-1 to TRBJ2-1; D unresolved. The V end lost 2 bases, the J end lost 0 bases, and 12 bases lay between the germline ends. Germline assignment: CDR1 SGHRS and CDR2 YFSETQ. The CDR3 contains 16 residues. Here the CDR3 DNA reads TGCGCCAGCAGCTTAGATACGGCTAGCTCCTACAATGAGCAGTTCTTC. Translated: CASSLDTASSYNEQFF. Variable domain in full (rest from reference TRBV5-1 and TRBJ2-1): KAGVTQTPRYLIKTRGQQVTLSCSPISGHRSVSWYQQTPGQGLQFLFEYFSETQRNKGNFPGRFSGRQFSNSRSEMNVSTLELGDSALYLCASSLDTASSYNEQFFGPGTRLTVL.

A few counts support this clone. Here the CDR3 reads CASSWERTVSYEQYF. For the CDR3, the DNA is TGTGCCAGCAGCTGGGAGCGGACAGTCTCCTACGAGCAGTACTTC. V gene TRBV7-2 combines with J gene TRBJ2-7, with a weak D call TRBD1 (6 bases). V lost 4 bases and J lost 0, with 13 bases in between. Germline CDR1 is SGHTA and CDR2 is FQGNSA. The CDR3 covers 15 residues.

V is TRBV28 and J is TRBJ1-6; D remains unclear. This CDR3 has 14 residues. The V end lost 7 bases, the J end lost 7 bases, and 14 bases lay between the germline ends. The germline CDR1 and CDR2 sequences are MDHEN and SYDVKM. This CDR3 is CASIPPRVNSPLHF. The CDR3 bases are TGTGCCAGCATTCCCCCCCGGGTGAATTCACCCCTCCACTTT.

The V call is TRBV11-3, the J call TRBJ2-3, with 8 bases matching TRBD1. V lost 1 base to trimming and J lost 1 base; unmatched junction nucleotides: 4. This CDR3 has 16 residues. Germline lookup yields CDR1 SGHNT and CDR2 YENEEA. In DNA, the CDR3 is TGTGCCAGCAGCTTAGGGACAGGGAGCCGCACAGATACGCAGTATTTT. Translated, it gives CASSLGTGSRTDTQYF.

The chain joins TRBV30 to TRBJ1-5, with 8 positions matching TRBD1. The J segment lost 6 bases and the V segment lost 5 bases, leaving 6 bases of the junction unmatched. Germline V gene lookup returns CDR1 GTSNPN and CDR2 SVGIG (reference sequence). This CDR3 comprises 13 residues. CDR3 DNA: TGTGCCTGGGGACAGGGCGTCAGTCAGCCCCAGCATTTT. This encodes CAWGQGVSQPQHF.

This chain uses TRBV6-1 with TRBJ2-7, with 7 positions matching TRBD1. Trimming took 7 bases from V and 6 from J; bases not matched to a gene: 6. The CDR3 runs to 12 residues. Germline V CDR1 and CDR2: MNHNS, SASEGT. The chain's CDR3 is CASTMTGSEQYF. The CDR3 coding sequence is TGTGCCAGCACCATGACAGGGTCCGAGCAGTACTTC.

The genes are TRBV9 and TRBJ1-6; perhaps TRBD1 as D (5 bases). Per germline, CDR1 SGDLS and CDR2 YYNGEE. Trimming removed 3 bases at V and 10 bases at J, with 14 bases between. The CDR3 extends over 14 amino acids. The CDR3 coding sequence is TGTGCCAGCAGCGAGGGAGGGGCCGGCTCACCCCTCCACTTT. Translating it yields CASSEGGAGSPLHF.

CDR3 amino acids: CASSLGGGSDTQYF. As DNA, the CDR3 is TGTGCCAGCAGCTTAGGAGGTGGTTCAGATACGCAGTATTTT. The chain couples TRBV11-1 to TRBJ2-3; no firm D call. Germline assignment: CDR1 SGHAT and CDR2 FQDESV (reference sequence). Trimming removed 1 base at V and 4 bases at J, with 9 bases between. CDR3 size: 14 residues.

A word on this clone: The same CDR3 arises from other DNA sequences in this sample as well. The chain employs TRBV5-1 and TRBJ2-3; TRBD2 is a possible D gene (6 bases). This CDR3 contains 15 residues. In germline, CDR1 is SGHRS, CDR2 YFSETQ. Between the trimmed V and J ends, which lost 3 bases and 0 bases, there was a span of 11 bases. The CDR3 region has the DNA TGCGCCAGCAGCTCGAGGAGGGGCAGCACAGATACGCAGTATTTT. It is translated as CASSSRRGSTDTQYF.

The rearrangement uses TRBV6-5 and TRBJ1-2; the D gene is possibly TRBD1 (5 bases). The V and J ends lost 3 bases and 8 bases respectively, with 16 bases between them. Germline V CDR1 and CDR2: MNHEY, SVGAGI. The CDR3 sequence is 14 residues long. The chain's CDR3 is CASSYAGPRGGYTF. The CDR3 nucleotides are TGTGCCAGCAGTTATGCGGGACCCCGGGGCGGCTACACCTTC.

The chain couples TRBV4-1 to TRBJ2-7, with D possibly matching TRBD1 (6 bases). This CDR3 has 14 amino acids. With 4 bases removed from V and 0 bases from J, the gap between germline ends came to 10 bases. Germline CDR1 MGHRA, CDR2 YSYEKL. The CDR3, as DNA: TGCGCCAGCAGCCTCGACAGGTTCTCCTACGAGCAGTACTTC. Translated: CASSLDRFSYEQYF.

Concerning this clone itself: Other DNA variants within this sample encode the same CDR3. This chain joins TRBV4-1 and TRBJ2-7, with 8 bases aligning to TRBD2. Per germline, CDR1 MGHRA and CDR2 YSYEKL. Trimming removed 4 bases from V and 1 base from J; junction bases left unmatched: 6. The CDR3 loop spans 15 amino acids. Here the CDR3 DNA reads TGCGCCAGCAGCCCATCCGGGACTAGATCCTACGAGCAGTACTTC. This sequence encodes CASSPSGTRSYEQYF.

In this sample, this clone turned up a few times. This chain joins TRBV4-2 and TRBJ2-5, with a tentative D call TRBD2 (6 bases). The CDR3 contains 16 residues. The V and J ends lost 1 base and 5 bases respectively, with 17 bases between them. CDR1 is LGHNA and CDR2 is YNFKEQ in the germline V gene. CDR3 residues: CASSQVGGADRETQYF. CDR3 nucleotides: TGTGCCAGCAGCCAAGTCGGCGGGGCGGATAGGGAGACCCAGTACTTC.

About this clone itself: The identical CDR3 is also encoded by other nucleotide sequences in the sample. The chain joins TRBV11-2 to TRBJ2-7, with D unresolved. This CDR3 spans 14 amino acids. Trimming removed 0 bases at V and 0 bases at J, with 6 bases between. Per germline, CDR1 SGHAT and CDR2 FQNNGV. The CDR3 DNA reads TGTGCCAGCAGCTTAGATTCCTACTCCTACGAGCAGTACTTC. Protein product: CASSLDSYSYEQYF.

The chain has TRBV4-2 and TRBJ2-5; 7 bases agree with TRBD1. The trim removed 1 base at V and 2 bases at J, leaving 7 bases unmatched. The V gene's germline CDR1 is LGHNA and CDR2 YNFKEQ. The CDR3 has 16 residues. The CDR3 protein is CASSQGKGGLQETQYF. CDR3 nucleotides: TGTGCCAGCAGCCAAGGTAAAGGGGGCCTTCAAGAGACCCAGTACTTC.